Presented here are 26 T cell receptor beta chains from one specimen sequenced in a study of T-cell reconstitution after alpha-beta-depleted transplantation in children. The authors prepared the TCRbeta library with unique molecular identifiers. Each CDR3 protein gets one entry after TCRdb re-called the PCR reads with MiXCR. Among 98,000 or so distinct CDR3 sequences listed, around 22% were seen once. This material consisted of PBMCs, taken before TCRalphabeta/CD19-depleted stem cell transplant. Every receptor here comes from a boy under 10 years old with acute lymphoblastic leukemia, due to receive a stem cell transplant.

V gene TRBV2 combines with J gene TRBJ2-7, with D possibly matching TRBD1 (6 bases). The germline V gene encodes CDR1 SNHLY and CDR2 FYNNEI. With 2 bases removed from V and 3 bases from J, the gap between germline ends came to 11 bases. The CDR3 loop spans 14 amino acids. CDR3 in DNA: TGTGCCAGCAGTGAACTTGGACAGCTCTACGAGCAGTACTTC. Protein: CASSELGQLYEQYF.

The CDR3 region has the DNA TGTGCCAGCAGCACCACCGCGGGACAGGGAATTAGTGAGCAGTTCTTC. Translating it yields CASSTTAGQGISEQFF. V and J are TRBV5-6 and TRBJ2-1; 9 nucleotides agree with TRBD1. Germline V lookup: CDR1 SGHDT, CDR2 YYEEEE. The CDR3 extends over 16 amino acids. The V gene end was trimmed by 4 bases and the J gene end by 9 bases; junction bases not matched to a gene: 14. The full variable domain, with the rest looked up from reference TRBV5-6 and TRBJ2-1, is DAGVTQSPTHLIKTRGQQVTLRCSPKSGHDTVSWYQQALGQGPQFIFQYYEEEERQRGNFPDRFSGHQFPNYSSELNVNALLLGDSALYLCASSTTAGQGISEQFFGPGTRLTVL.

In this sample, this clonotype turned up many times. This chain joins TRBV6-4 and TRBJ2-3; 9 bases align to TRBD2. The ends lost 3 bases at V and 8 bases at J; junction bases unmatched: 9. The CDR3 runs to 15 residues. In germline, CDR1 is MRHNA, CDR2 SNTAGT. The CDR3: CASSETSGGAGTQYF. DNA for the CDR3: TGTGCCAGCAGTGAGACTAGCGGAGGGGCTGGTACGCAGTATTTT.

The chain links TRBV7-8 to TRBJ2-1; 11 bases match TRBD2. Germline V gene data show CDR1 as SGHVS and CDR2 as FQNEAQ. The CDR3 loop spans 16 amino acids. Trimming at V came to 5 bases and at J to 7 bases, leaving 10 bases not matched to a gene. The CDR3 here is CASSRSLAGGTNEQFF. CDR3 coding DNA: TGTGCCAGCAGCCGTTCTCTAGCGGGAGGTACTAATGAGCAGTTCTTC.

This clonotype was detected a few times. The CDR3 region has the DNA TGCGCCAGCAGCCCGGGGACTAGCCGCGCAGATACGCAGTATTTT. This translates into CASSPGTSRADTQYF. This rearrangement joins TRBV5-1 to TRBJ2-3; TRBD2 matches 9 bases. The V and J ends lost 4 bases and 4 bases, in that order; junction bases with no gene match: 7. CDR1 and CDR2 (germline): SGHRS, YFSETQ. CDR3 length equals 15 residues.

This chain uses TRBV5-1 with TRBJ2-1; unclear D gene. This CDR3 comprises 15 residues. Germline V gene lookup returns CDR1 SGHRS and CDR2 YFSETQ. V lost 0 bases, J lost 3 bases, and 10 bases lay in between. This chain's CDR3 is CASSLAGSLYNEQFF. For the CDR3, the DNA is TGCGCCAGCAGCTTGGCGGGTAGCCTCTACAATGAGCAGTTCTTC.

There are many counts of this clonotype. V and J are TRBV7-9 and TRBJ2-5; D is unresolved. With 4 bases removed from V and 4 bases from J, the gap between germline ends came to 22 bases. There are 17 residues in the CDR3. CDR1 is SEHNR and CDR2 is FQNEAQ in the germline V gene (reference sequence). As DNA, the CDR3 is TGTGCCAGCAGCTACTCGGTGTTGGGCGCCGTGGGAGAGACCCAGTACTTC. This translates into CASSYSVLGAVGETQYF.

CDR3 residues: CASSFGVKGVEQYF. The CDR3 DNA reads as TGTGCCAGCAGTTTTGGTGTAAAGGGCGTCGAGCAGTACTTC. The V call is TRBV12-3 or TRBV12-4, the J call TRBJ2-7; no clear D. The germline V and J ends were trimmed by 3 bases and 6 bases, with 15 bases remaining between them. CDR3 length: 14 residues.

V usage is TRBV4-2 and J usage is TRBJ2-2; D ambiguous. Germline V gene data show CDR1 as LGHNA and CDR2 as YNFKEQ. The ends were cut back, 8 bases at V and 8 bases at J, with 15 bases in the middle. The CDR3 is made up of 13 amino acids. The CDR3 is CASGPGNRGELFF. The CDR3 DNA is TGTGCCAGCGGCCCCGGAAACCGGGGGGAGCTGTTTTTT.

The gene calls are TRBV20-1 and TRBJ2-7; TRBD2 is a possible D gene (6 bases). This CDR3 has 13 residues. V lost 3 bases and J lost 5, with 14 bases in between. Looked up from germline, CDR1 is DFQATT and CDR2 is SNEGSKA (reference sequence). The CDR3 loop is CSARGDGSHEQYF. In DNA form, the CDR3 reads TGCAGTGCTAGGGGGGACGGGAGCCACGAGCAGTACTTC.

This clonotype has a handful of counts. The rearrangement uses TRBV5-6 and TRBJ2-1; 9 nucleotides line up with TRBD2. Germline values: CDR1 SGHDT, CDR2 YYEEEE. V lost 2 bases and J lost 3; bases outside the gene matches: 9. The CDR3 spans 17 residues. This CDR3 reads CASSFFRGTSFYNEQFF. The CDR3 DNA is TGTGCCAGCAGCTTTTTTCGTGGGACTAGCTTCTACAATGAGCAGTTCTTC.

This clonotype showed up just a few times. The chain joins TRBV20-1 to TRBJ2-2, with D unresolved. The germline CDR1 and CDR2 sequences are DFQATT and SNEGSKA (reference sequence). There are 14 residues in the CDR3. The V end lost 3 bases, the J end lost 8 bases, and 16 bases lay between the germline ends. The CDR3 reads CSASRDQLRGELFF. As DNA, the CDR3 is TGCAGTGCTAGTAGAGACCAGCTTAGGGGGGAGCTGTTTTTT.

Many counts were recorded for this clonotype. This chain uses TRBV5-4 with TRBJ2-7, with unresolved D. The germline V gene has CDR1 SGHNT and CDR2 YYREEE (reference sequence). The CDR3 runs to 16 residues. V was clipped by 1 base and J by 0 bases, with 14 bases between them. CDR3 region: CASSLSNNRYSYEQYF. In DNA, the CDR3 is TGTGCCAGCAGCTTGTCCAATAATAGGTACTCCTACGAGCAGTACTTC.

The chain is built from TRBV3-1 and TRBJ2-1; tentative D call: TRBD2 (5 bases). V gave up 3 bases and J gave up 7 bases, with 10 bases separating them. The CDR3 loop spans 13 amino acids. Germline CDR1 reads LGHDT; CDR2 reads YNNKEL (reference sequence). The CDR3 region is CASSQGGENEQFF. CDR3 DNA: TGTGCCAGCAGCCAGGGTGGGGAGAATGAGCAGTTCTTC.

This clonotype was recorded a few times. The CDR3 region has the DNA TGTGCCAGCAGCGTAGCGAGCGGAGGGGCCGACGAGCAGTACTTC. It yields the protein CASSVASGGADEQYF. J is TRBJ2-7 and V is TRBV9, with a possible D match to TRBD2 (6 bases). The germline V gene has CDR1 SGDLS and CDR2 YYNGEE. The germline V and J ends were trimmed by 0 bases and 5 bases, with 15 bases remaining between them. The CDR3 is 15 residues long. The full variable domain, rest sourced from reference TRBV9 and TRBJ2-7, is DSGVTQTPKHLITATGQRVTLRCSPRSGDLSVYWYQQSLDQGLQFLIQYYNGEERAKGNILERFSAQQFPDLHSELNLSSLELGDSALYFCASSVASGGADEQYFGPGTRLTVT.

The chain joins TRBV28 to TRBJ2-7, with 9 bases identical to TRBD1. V lost 6 bases and J lost 2; bases outside the gene matches: 8. CDR3 size: 15 residues. From germline, CDR1 is MDHEN and CDR2 SYDVKM. CDR3 in DNA: TGTGCCAGCAGGAAGGACAGGGGCATTGCCTACGAGCAGTACTTC. Protein: CASRKDRGIAYEQYF.

There are many counts of this clonotype. The chain is built from TRBV29-1 and TRBJ2-7; TRBD1 agrees at 8 bases. The CDR3 runs to 13 residues. Germline trimming cut 6 bases from V and 8 bases from J; bases unmatched to any gene: 12. The germline gives CDR1 SQVTM, CDR2 ANQGSEA. CDR3 in amino acids: CSVTDREGLKQYF. The CDR3 DNA reads as TGCAGCGTCACGGACAGGGAAGGACTTAAGCAGTACTTC.

The chain uses TRBV7-2 and TRBJ2-3; 11 bases align to TRBD2. The trim removed 2 bases at V and 5 bases at J, leaving 6 bases unmatched. This CDR3 comprises 16 residues. The germline V gene encodes CDR1 SGHTA and CDR2 FQGNSA. CDR3 coding DNA: TGTGCCAGCAGCTTAACTAGCGGGAGATCGGGAGATACGCAGTATTTT. Amino acids: CASSLTSGRSGDTQYF.

A single count supports this clonotype. The chain is built from TRBV20-1 and TRBJ1-2; 10 positions match TRBD1. CDR1 is DFQATT and CDR2 is SNEGSKA in the germline V gene (reference sequence). CDR3 length equals 13 residues. Trimming cost V 3 bases and J 9 bases; bases outside gene matches: 7. In nucleotides, the CDR3 is TGCAGTGCTAGTGGGGACAGGGGCGCCAGCTACACCTTC. It codes for CSASGDRGASYTF.

V is TRBV3-1 and J is TRBJ1-5; the D gene is possibly TRBD1 (6 bases). CDR1 LGHDT and CDR2 YNNKEL come from the germline V gene (reference sequence). The V end was cut by 5 bases, the J end by 1 base, with 12 bases between. The CDR3 runs to 15 residues. The CDR3 here is CASSTGRGSNQPQHF. The CDR3 DNA reads as TGTGCCAGCAGCACAGGGAGGGGAAGCAATCAGCCCCAGCATTTT.

This clonotype was counted only a few times. V and J are TRBV28 and TRBJ2-7; D gene uncertain. Trimming pared 7 bases from V and 5 bases from J, leaving 9 bases between. Germline values: CDR1 MDHEN, CDR2 SYDVKM. The CDR3 totals 11 residues. CDR3 in amino acids: CASNLHDEQYF. Written as DNA, the CDR3 is TGTGCCAGCAACCTACATGACGAGCAGTACTTC.

This clonotype was seen repeatedly, ten times or more. In DNA form, the CDR3 reads TGTGCCAGCACGAACTATGGAACGGGTGGCTACACCTTC. It codes for CASTNYGTGGYTF. This chain connects TRBV5-4 to TRBJ1-2; D unclear. This CDR3 region has 13 residues. Germline CDR1 is SGHNT and CDR2 is YYREEE (reference sequence). The V and J ends lost 6 bases and 7 bases respectively, with 16 bases between them.

This clonotype came up many times. The chain has TRBV9 and TRBJ2-1; tentatively, D is TRBD1 (6 bases). The germline V gene has CDR1 SGDLS and CDR2 YYNGEE. Deletions cut 1 base from V and 9 bases from J, with 11 bases between. The CDR3 consists of 13 residues. Here the CDR3 reads CASSVRVGAEQFF. The CDR3 coding sequence is TGTGCCAGCAGCGTACGGGTGGGGGCTGAGCAGTTCTTC.

J is TRBJ2-3 and V is TRBV9; a weak D match, TRBD1 (6 bases). V was trimmed by 0 bases and J by 2 bases, leaving 10 bases between them. The CDR3 covers 15 residues. Germline-derived CDR1 and CDR2 are SGDLS and YYNGEE. CDR3 sequence: CASSVGTGPTDTQYF. The CDR3 region has the DNA TGTGCCAGCAGCGTAGGAACAGGGCCCACAGATACGCAGTATTTT.

In its sample, this clonotype was seen a few times. The rearrangement joins TRBV7-9 to TRBJ1-2, with a possible D match to TRBD1 (6 bases). Trimming took 0 bases from V and 4 from J, leaving 18 bases between them. Germline V CDR1 and CDR2: SEHNR, FQNEAQ (reference sequence). The CDR3 sequence is 17 residues long. The CDR3 spells CASSLAPPGTWGYGYTF. In nucleotides, the CDR3 is TGTGCCAGCAGCTTAGCTCCCCCCGGGACATGGGGCTATGGCTACACCTTC.

The V and J genes are TRBV7-9 and TRBJ2-3, with 8 bases identical to TRBD2. This CDR3 is 15 amino acids long. Germline loops: CDR1 SEHNR, CDR2 FQNEAQ (reference sequence). V trimming: 4 bases; J trimming: 4 bases; junction bases outside the gene matches: 7. CDR3 DNA: TGTGCCAGCAGCTCCACGGCGGGAGGACCAGATACGCAGTATTTT. Translation gives CASSSTAGGPDTQYF.